These 11 T cell receptor beta chains were sequenced from one sample in a study of cytomegalovirus exposure and HLA in healthy donors. Some clones are missing from TCRdb's copy, which holds only in-frame ones; the method was immunoSEQ multiplex PCR. The sample shows about 280,000 clones, approximately 83% of them seen only once. Sequencing input: PBMCs. The receptors come from a woman younger than 30 in good health and CMV-seronegative.

This clone showed up just a few times. The rearrangement joins TRBV7-6 to TRBJ2-7; possible D gene TRBD1, 5 bases. Trimming left V 5 bases short and J 4 bases short, with 12 bases between. The CDR3 is made up of 13 amino acids. Germline lookup yields CDR1 SGHVS and CDR2 FNYEAQ. CDR3 sequence (DNA): TGTGCCAGCAGCCAAGAGACAGCATACGAGCAGTACTTC. Its translation: CASSQETAYEQYF.

Here the CDR3 reads CASSRGYRGSDNQPQHF. Written as DNA, the CDR3 is TGTGCCAGTAGTAGAGGATACAGGGGAAGCGACAATCAGCCCCAGCATTTT. The rearrangement joins TRBV19 to TRBJ1-5; TRBD1 aligns across 7 bases. CDR1 and CDR2 from the germline V gene are LNHDA and SQIVND (reference sequence). The CDR3 extends over 17 amino acids. V lost 4 bases and J lost 3; bases outside the gene matches: 12.

This rearrangement joins TRBV7-9 to TRBJ2-5; 8 bases line up with TRBD1. This CDR3 is 14 amino acids long. CDR1 is SEHNR and CDR2 is FQNEAQ in the germline V gene (reference sequence). With V trimmed by 6 bases and J by 2 bases, 5 bases remained unmatched. The CDR3 nucleotides read TGTGCCAGCAGAATAACAGGGGGTCAAGAGACCCAGTACTTC. It is translated as CASRITGGQETQYF.

The DNA of the CDR3 is TGTGCCAGCAGCTTGGGAGACAATGGCAATCAGCCCCAGCATTTT. This encodes CASSLGDNGNQPQHF. The chain carries TRBV5-6 and TRBJ1-5; D remains unclear. CDR3 length: 15 residues. V lost 0 bases and J 2 bases, leaving 9 bases between the germline ends. Germline-derived CDR1 and CDR2 are SGHDT and YYEEEE.

This rearrangement joins TRBV18 to TRBJ2-7; TRBD1 is a possible D gene (6 bases). Trimming pared 6 bases from V and 0 bases from J, leaving 15 bases between. Germline V gene data show CDR1 as KGHSH and CDR2 as LQKENI. The CDR3 is 15 residues long. CDR3 sequence (DNA): TGTGCCAGCTCCCACGGACAGCCTGTCTCCTACGAGCAGTACTTC. This translates into CASSHGQPVSYEQYF. Combining the CDR3 with reference TRBV18 and TRBJ2-7 gives the whole variable domain NAGVMQNPRHLVRRRGQEARLRCSPMKGHSHVYWYRQLPEEGLKFMVYLQKENIIDESGMPKERFSAEFPKEGPSILRIQQVVRGDSAAYFCASSHGQPVSYEQYFGPGTRLTVT.

The chain has TRBV5-1 and TRBJ2-3; TRBD1 aligns across 10 bases. This CDR3 region has 17 residues. V lost 4 bases to trimming and J lost 0 bases; unmatched junction nucleotides: 8. CDR1 SGHRS and CDR2 YFSETQ come from the germline V gene. As DNA, the CDR3 is TGCGCCAGCAGCCGGGACAGGGGAATGCTTAGCACAGATACGCAGTATTTT. Translating gives CASSRDRGMLSTDTQYF.

This chain joins TRBV6-6 and TRBJ1-1; the D is unclear. Between the trimmed V and J ends, which lost 6 bases and 5 bases, there was a span of 16 bases. CDR1 MNHNY and CDR2 SVGAGI come from the germline V gene (reference sequence). This CDR3 has 14 residues. As DNA, the CDR3 is TGTGCCAGCAGCTCCCCCACCGGGAAGACTGAAGCTTTCTTT. Translated, it gives CASSSPTGKTEAFF.

This clone was picked up one time. The chain employs TRBV6-6 and TRBJ2-5; 7 bases are a match to TRBD1. Per germline, CDR1 MNHNY and CDR2 SVGAGI (reference sequence). The CDR3 length is 13 residues. V shed 5 bases and J 1 base; nucleotides not matched to a gene: 1. For the CDR3, the DNA is TGTGCCAGCAGTCGGACAGGCCAAGAGACCCAGTACTTC. Translation: CASSRTGQETQYF.

This chain joins TRBV6-4 and TRBJ1-2; TRBD1 aligns across 8 bases. V shed 6 bases and J 4 bases; nucleotides not matched to a gene: 19. From germline, CDR1 is MRHNA and CDR2 SNTAGT. The CDR3 runs 18 residues. The CDR3 nucleotides read TGTGCCAGCAGCAGATGGCACGACGGGACAGGTCGACTCTATGGCTACACCTTC. Translation: CASSRWHDGTGRLYGYTF.

This clone showed up just once. The chain employs TRBV19 and TRBJ2-7, with 16 positions matching TRBD2. The CDR3 consists of 17 residues. V was clipped by 5 bases and J by 2 bases; unmatched bases: 6. CDR1 is LNHDA and CDR2 is SQIVND in the germline V gene (reference sequence). Written as DNA, the CDR3 is TGTGCCAGTAGTCCGGGACTAGCGGGAGGGATAACCTACGAGCAGTACTTC. Its protein is CASSPGLAGGITYEQYF.

This chain joins TRBV27 and TRBJ1-5; D not certain. The CDR3 is 17 amino acids. CDR1 MNHEY and CDR2 SMNVEV come from the germline V gene (reference sequence). The ends were cut back, 7 bases at V and 1 base at J, with 20 bases in the middle. CDR3 amino acids: CASTPLGAFESNQPQHF. The CDR3 nucleotides are TGTGCCAGCACCCCCCTTGGAGCCTTTGAGAGCAATCAGCCCCAGCATTTT.